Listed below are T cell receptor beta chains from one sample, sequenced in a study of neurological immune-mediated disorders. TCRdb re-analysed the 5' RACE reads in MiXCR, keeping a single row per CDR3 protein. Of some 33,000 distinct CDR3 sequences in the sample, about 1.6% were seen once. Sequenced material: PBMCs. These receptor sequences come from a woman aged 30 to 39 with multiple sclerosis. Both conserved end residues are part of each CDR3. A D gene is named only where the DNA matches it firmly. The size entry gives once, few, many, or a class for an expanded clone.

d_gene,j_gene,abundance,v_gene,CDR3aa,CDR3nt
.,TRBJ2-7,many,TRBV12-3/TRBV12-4,CASSFKGRLGEQYF,TGTGCCAGCAGTTTCAAAGGACGGCTGGGGGAGCAGTACTTC
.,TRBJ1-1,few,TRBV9,CASSVGGAATEAFF,TGTGCCAGCAGCGTAGGAGGTGCGGCCACTGAAGCTTTCTTT
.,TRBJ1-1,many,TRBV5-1,CASSRRTTYTEAFF,TGCGCCAGCTCCCGTCGGACAACCTACACTGAAGCTTTCTTT
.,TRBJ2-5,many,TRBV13,CASSLGLTETQYF,TGTGCCAGCAGCTTAGGACTGACCGAGACCCAGTACTTC
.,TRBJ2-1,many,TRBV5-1,CASSLGLASYNEQFF,TGCGCCAGCAGCTTGGGGCTAGCGTCGTACAATGAGCAGTTCTTC
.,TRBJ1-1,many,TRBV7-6,CASSPVRTVTEAFF,TGTGCCAGCAGCCCCGTCCGGACAGTAACTGAAGCTTTCTTT
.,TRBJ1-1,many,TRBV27,CASSFFGTEAFF,TGTGCCAGCAGTTTTTTCGGCACTGAAGCTTTCTTT
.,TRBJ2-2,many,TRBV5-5,CASRVSRTGELFF,TGTGCCAGCAGGGTTAGCAGGACCGGGGAGCTGTTTTTT
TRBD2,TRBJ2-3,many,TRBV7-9,CASLGGAIADTQYF,TGTGCCAGCCTCGGGGGGGCAATTGCAGATACGCAGTATTTT
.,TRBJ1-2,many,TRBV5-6,CASRPQGPDGYTF,TGTGCCAGCAGGCCCCAGGGTCCGGATGGCTACACCTTC
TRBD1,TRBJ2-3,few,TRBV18,CASSPGAGGWVF,TGTGCCAGCTCACCGGGGGCAGGGGGCTGGGTATTT
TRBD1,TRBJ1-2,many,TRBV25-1,CASRPTGEGYTF,TGTGCCAGCAGGCCAACAGGGGAGGGCTACACCTTC